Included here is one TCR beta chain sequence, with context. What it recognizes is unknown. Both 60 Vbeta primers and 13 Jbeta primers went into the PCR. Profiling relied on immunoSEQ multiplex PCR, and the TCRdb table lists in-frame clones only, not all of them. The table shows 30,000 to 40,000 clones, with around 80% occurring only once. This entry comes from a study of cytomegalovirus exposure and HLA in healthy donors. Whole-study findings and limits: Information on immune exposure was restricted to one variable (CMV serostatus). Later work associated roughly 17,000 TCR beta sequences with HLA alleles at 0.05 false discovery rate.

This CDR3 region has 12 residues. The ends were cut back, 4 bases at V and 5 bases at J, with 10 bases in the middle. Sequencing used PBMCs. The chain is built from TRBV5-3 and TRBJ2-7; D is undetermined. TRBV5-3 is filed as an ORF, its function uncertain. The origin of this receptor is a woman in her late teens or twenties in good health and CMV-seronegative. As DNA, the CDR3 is TGTGCCAGAAGCACGAGACTGAACGAGCAGTACTTC. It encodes CARSTRLNEQYF.